The 21 T cell receptor beta chains in this list originate from one sample, sequenced in a study of shared clonotypes between healthy human individuals. Assay used: immunoSEQ multiplex PCR; TCRdb lists only in-frame clones, some missing. The data show about 1.5 million clones, roughly 95% seen once. Source material: naive CD4+ T cells sorted from blood. The sample's subset: CD45RA+ positively selected. These receptors came from a man younger than 40 in good health.

On this clone itself: Additional DNA sequences in this sample encode the identical CDR3. The chain couples TRBV5-4 to TRBJ1-2; no definite D call. Germline values: CDR1 SGHNT, CDR2 YYREEE (reference sequence). CDR3 length: 13 amino acids. Between the trimmed V and J ends, which lost 0 bases and 3 bases, there was a span of 6 bases. For the CDR3, the DNA is TGTGCCAGCAGCTTGGCAAGAGACTATGGCTACACCTTC. The encoded protein is CASSLARDYGYTF.

The genes are TRBV28 and TRBJ2-1; D tentatively fits TRBD1 or TRBD2 (6 bases each). Germline V gene lookup returns CDR1 MDHEN and CDR2 SYDVKM. Deletions cut 10 bases from V and 7 bases from J, with 20 bases between. The CDR3 sequence is 14 residues long. The CDR3 reads CATTGKGRWNEQFF. The CDR3 bases are TGTGCCACCACAGGGAAGGGGAGGTGGAATGAGCAGTTCTTC.

The rearrangement uses TRBV11-2 and TRBJ1-3; TRBD1 is a possible D gene (5 bases). Germline CDR1 and CDR2: SGHAT and FQNNGV. The CDR3 has 13 residues. V was trimmed by 1 base and J by 6 bases, leaving 7 bases between them. CDR3 nucleotides: TGTGCCAGCAGCTTAGGGGGCGTAAACACCATATATTTT. Translation gives CASSLGGVNTIYF.

This clone occurred once. The genes are TRBV5-5 and TRBJ2-7, with D maybe TRBD2 (5 bases). In germline, CDR1 is SGHKS, CDR2 YYEKEE (reference sequence). The germline V and J ends were trimmed by 0 bases and 0 bases, with 10 bases remaining between them. CDR3 length: 15 residues. The CDR3 region is CASSLGGQRSYEQYF. The DNA of the CDR3 is TGTGCCAGCAGCTTGGGAGGGCAACGCTCCTACGAGCAGTACTTC.

This sequence joins TRBV18 and TRBJ1-1, with unresolved D. Germline V CDR1 and CDR2: KGHSH, LQKENI. Trimming removed 1 base at V and 3 bases at J, with 9 bases between. This CDR3 has 14 amino acids. The CDR3 here is CASSPQIMDTEAFF. In DNA form, the CDR3 reads TGTGCCAGCTCACCACAAATCATGGACACTGAAGCTTTCTTT.

The chain couples TRBV7-2 to TRBJ1-1; 8 nucleotides line up with TRBD1. V was pared by 4 bases and J by 5 bases, with 3 bases of the junction left unmatched. The length of the CDR3 is 13 residues. The germline V gene encodes CDR1 SGHTA and CDR2 FQGNSA. CDR3 in amino acids: CASSSRQGTEAFF. The CDR3 nucleotides are TGTGCCAGCAGCTCAAGACAGGGGACTGAAGCTTTCTTT. Complete variable domain (other parts from reference TRBV7-2 and TRBJ1-1): GAGVSQSPSNKVTEKGKDVELRCDPISGHTALYWYRQSLGQGLEFLIYFQGNSAPDKSGLPSDRFSAERTGGSVSTLTIQRTQQEDSAVYLCASSSRQGTEAFFGQGTRLTVV.

Points on this clone: The same CDR3 also results from other DNA sequences found in this sample. The chain couples TRBV29-1 to TRBJ2-7, with TRBD1 matching over 7 bases. V trimming: 6 bases; J trimming: 2 bases; junction bases outside the gene matches: 4. The CDR3 loop spans 12 amino acids. The germline V gene encodes CDR1 SQVTM and CDR2 ANQGSEA. The DNA of the CDR3 is TGCAGCGTGAGGACAGGAGCCTACGAGCAGTACTTC. Amino acids: CSVRTGAYEQYF.

The DNA for the CDR3 is TGTGCCAGCAGGCGGTACACAGGGGACTACGAGCAGTACTTC. It codes for CASRRYTGDYEQYF. The chain recombines TRBV6-5 with TRBJ2-7, with TRBD1 matching over 7 bases. Germline V gene lookup returns CDR1 MNHEY and CDR2 SVGAGI. The CDR3 runs to 14 residues. The V and J ends lost 6 bases and 3 bases, in that order; junction bases with no gene match: 8.

This clone came up a few times. This sequence joins TRBV15 and TRBJ2-7; D ambiguous. CDR1 and CDR2 from the germline V gene are LNHNV and YYDKDF (reference sequence). V dropped 1 base and J dropped 6 bases, with 7 bases sitting between them. CDR3 length: 12 amino acids. The CDR3 DNA reads TGTGCCACCAGCAGAGTTAAGGCCGAGCAGTACTTC. Its translation: CATSRVKAEQYF. The full variable domain, in which reference TRBV15 and TRBJ2-7 provide the parts outside the CDR3, is DAMVIQNPRYQVTQFGKPVTLSCSQTLNHNVMYWYQQKSSQAPKLLFHYYDKDFNNEADTPDNFQSRRPNTSFCFLDIRSPGLGDTAMYLCATSRVKAEQYFGPGTRLTVT.

CDR3 loop: CASSFRQGASGTGELFF. In DNA form, the CDR3 reads TGTGCCAGCAGCTTTCGCCAGGGGGCCTCGGGCACCGGGGAGCTGTTTTTT. V usage is TRBV9 and J usage is TRBJ2-2; 8 bases are shared with TRBD1. J was trimmed by 4 bases and V by 4 bases; bases with no gene match: 12. The germline V gene encodes CDR1 SGDLS and CDR2 YYNGEE. The CDR3 has 17 residues.

The chain joins TRBV7-3 to TRBJ2-5; TRBD2 agrees at 7 bases. The CDR3 length is 14 residues. Germline V CDR1 and CDR2: SGHTA, FQGTGA. The junction had 4 bases not matched to a gene; V was cut back by 5 bases and J by 1 base. The CDR3 region has the DNA TGTGCCAGCAGCCCAAGCGGGACCCAAGAGACCCAGTACTTC. The encoded protein is CASSPSGTQETQYF.

Remarks on this clone: The same CDR3 also results from other DNA sequences found in this sample. V is TRBV5-1 and J is TRBJ2-7; D gene unclear. Per the germline V gene, CDR1 is SGHRS and CDR2 is YFSETQ. Deletions cut 2 bases from V and 2 bases from J, with 2 bases between. The CDR3 loop spans 11 amino acids. The CDR3 nucleotides are TGCGCCAGCAGCTTTACCTACGAGCAGTACTTC. Protein: CASSFTYEQYF. The entire variable domain, with the rest obtained from reference TRBV5-1 and TRBJ2-7, is as follows: KAGVTQTPRYLIKTRGQQVTLSCSPISGHRSVSWYQQTPGQGLQFLFEYFSETQRNKGNFPGRFSGRQFSNSRSEMNVSTLELGDSALYLCASSFTYEQYFGPGTRLTVT.

CDR3 bases: TGCAGTGCGGGGGGGCAGTTTGGCTACACCTTC. It codes for CSAGGQFGYTF. The chain carries TRBV20-1 and TRBJ1-2, with D maybe TRBD1 (6 bases). V gave up 6 bases and J gave up 7 bases, with 12 bases separating them. Germline CDR1 and CDR2: DFQATT and SNEGSKA (reference sequence). This CDR3 contains 11 residues.

A note on this clone: A read error may produce the germline difference seen at one junction end. The gene calls are TRBV7-7 and TRBJ1-1, with 8 nucleotides matching TRBD1. CDR1 SSHAT and CDR2 FNYEAQ come from the germline V gene (reference sequence). The CDR3 totals 15 residues. CDR3 amino acids: CASSLVGQGNTEAFF. In nucleotides, the CDR3 is TGTGCTAGCAGCCTAGTCGGACAGGGCAACACTGAAGCTTTCTTT.

The V call is TRBV5-5, the J call TRBJ2-5, with 7 positions matching TRBD1. Looked up from germline, CDR1 is SGHKS and CDR2 is YYEKEE (reference sequence). Trimming removed 4 bases from V and 3 bases from J; junction bases left unmatched: 9. This CDR3 region has 15 residues. The CDR3, as DNA: TGTGCCAGCAGCCGCCCGGGGCAGGGGGAAGAGACCCAGTACTTC. Its translation: CASSRPGQGEETQYF.

This sequence joins TRBV28 and TRBJ2-4, with 11 bases lining up with TRBD2. From germline, CDR1 is MDHEN and CDR2 SYDVKM. Trimming at V came to 3 bases and at J to 7 bases, leaving 5 bases not matched to a gene. The CDR3 sequence is 15 residues long. The CDR3 loop is CASSFLTSGANIQYF. CDR3 coding DNA: TGTGCCAGCAGTTTTCTGACTAGCGGGGCCAACATTCAGTACTTC.

V and J are TRBV13 and TRBJ2-5, with a weak D call TRBD1 (5 bases). Trimming took off 5 bases at V and 3 bases at J, with 13 bases between the two ends. Germline CDR1 is PRHDT and CDR2 is FYEKMQ (reference sequence). This CDR3 is 14 amino acids long. The CDR3 coding sequence is TGTGCCAGCAGCCAGATACGCAGGGAAGAGACCCAGTACTTC. It translates to CASSQIRREETQYF.

V gene TRBV18 combines with J gene TRBJ1-5; tentative D call: TRBD1 (6 bases). The V gene's germline CDR1 is KGHSH and CDR2 LQKENI. The CDR3 runs to 16 residues. Deletions cut 1 base from V and 3 bases from J, with 13 bases between. The CDR3 nucleotides read TGTGCCAGCTCACCACAGGGGGGGCCCTTCAATCAGCCCCAGCATTTT. Protein sequence: CASSPQGGPFNQPQHF. Full variable domain (rest looked up from reference TRBV18 and TRBJ1-5): NAGVMQNPRHLVRRRGQEARLRCSPMKGHSHVYWYRQLPEEGLKFMVYLQKENIIDESGMPKERFSAEFPKEGPSILRIQQVVRGDSAAYFCASSPQGGPFNQPQHFGDGTRLSIL.

The chain joins TRBV9 to TRBJ2-1; D remains unclear. Germline V gene data show CDR1 as SGDLS and CDR2 as YYNGEE. The CDR3 loop spans 14 amino acids. V lost 3 bases to trimming and J lost 3 bases, with 10 bases between them. CDR3 amino acids: CASSDVTNYNEQFF. For the CDR3, the DNA is TGTGCCAGCAGCGACGTTACTAACTACAATGAGCAGTTCTTC.

The J gene is TRBJ2-2, the V gene TRBV5-1; TRBD2 matches 9 bases. The V segment lost 4 bases and the J segment 7 bases; nucleotides outside the gene matches: 11. This CDR3 has 16 amino acids. CDR1 is SGHRS and CDR2 is YFSETQ in the germline V gene. The CDR3 is CASSGRSGSDSGELFF. In DNA, the CDR3 is TGCGCCAGCAGCGGGCGTAGCGGGAGTGATAGCGGGGAGCTGTTTTTT.

Turning to this clone: In the same sample, other DNA sequences code for this CDR3. V usage is TRBV19 and J usage is TRBJ1-1; D might be TRBD1 (5 bases). Trimming cost V 0 bases and J 6 bases, with 8 bases left between them. Looked up from germline, CDR1 is LNHDA and CDR2 is SQIVND (reference sequence). This CDR3 spans 13 amino acids. The chain's CDR3 is CASSIEGGAEAFF. In DNA form, the CDR3 reads TGTGCCAGTAGTATAGAGGGAGGGGCTGAAGCTTTCTTT.